This T cell receptor beta chain was sequenced during a study of control samples from healthy donors and cancer patients. Profiling relied on immunoSEQ multiplex PCR, and the TCRdb table lists in-frame clones only, not all of them. The sample holds about 120,000 clones; roughly 89% are singletons and the top ten take about 12%. The source material was blood. This receptor was taken from a man younger than 40 in good health.

The CDR3 protein is CASTPGLATNEQFF. CDR3 nucleotide sequence: TGTGCCAGCACCCCGGGACTAGCCACCAATGAGCAGTTCTTC. The chain recombines TRBV6-5 with TRBJ2-1; 9 nucleotides align to TRBD2. The CDR3 length is 14 residues. V lost 7 bases, J lost 6 bases, and 7 bases stayed unmatched. Germline V gives CDR1 MNHEY, CDR2 SVGAGI.